The entry that follows covers one T cell receptor (beta chain) sequence. No antigen is known for it. Base qualities are missing; no much larger clone stands one base away. This sample is drawn from a study of T cell responses to AZD1222 COVID-19 vaccine (dated by TCRdb to the early 2020s). Context from the whole study: TCR sequencing was performed for 230 to 250 trial participants, of whom 200 to 220 were given two doses of AZD1222 and approximately 25 were given two doses of MenACWY control vaccine. Enrollment into the trials was organized by age into subgroups of 18-55, 56-69 and 70-plus years, and those subgroups contained roughly 160, 29 and 62 TCR-sequenced participants, respectively.

Results and caveats for the whole study, not just this receptor: Reportedly, close to half of the unique spike-specific TCRs recognized epitopes lying outside the regions that are mutated in the B.1.351 and B.1.1.7 variants. Most participants were white British and females outnumbered males, and the authors suggested that clonal diversity may have been underestimated. The vaccine-associated CD4 TCRs covered the entire spike protein, and the dominant responses fell in regions 160-218 and 743-854. The 56-69-year group was small, and its depth increase did not reach significance, likely because of low power. Because no day 14 peak-response samples were available, the repertoires could be characterized only after the peak T cell response. Conclusions about previously exposed vaccinees are limited, since just a handful of AZD1222 recipients were seropositive for SARS-CoV-2 at baseline. After two AZD1222 doses, both the breadth and the depth of spike-specific TCRs were significantly higher than at day 0 and than in MenACWY recipients.

The label giving this sample's time point can be read as: about 28 days (+/-7) after the second vaccine dose. Because spike-specific TCR depth and breadth did not differ between the two schedules, AZD1222 recipients who got a second dose at roughly 4 weeks were pooled with those who got a second dose at roughly 12 weeks. The vaccinee samples were drawn from two UK trials, COV001 and COV002, one of which was a single-blind randomized controlled phase 2/3 trial testing AZD1222 (ChAdOx1 nCoV-19) in healthy adults. For TCRbeta chain sequencing, PBMC samples from trial participants were taken at day 0 and at day 28 after the second dose. The CDR3 regions of human TCRbeta chains were analyzed by immunosequencing. As for the original processing: Repertoire TCRs were checked for matches against a reference library of SARS-CoV-2-specific TCRs that had been generated using the MIRA antigen-specificity platform. Breadth was defined as the fraction of unique TCRs that were SARS-CoV-2-associated, and depth was defined as the fraction of total T cells that were SARS-CoV-2-associated. Using the MIRA data, each spike-specific TCR was assigned both to the spike region to which the TCR was reactive and to a CD4 or CD8 class. Log10-transformed breadth and depth values were compared by one-way ANOVA with Sidak's multiple comparisons tests. As stored in TCRdb, this immuneACCESS dataset retains in-frame rearrangements with V and J assigned. A fraction of the clones does not appear; measured against another copy, unresolved V genes explain less than half of the discrepancy, and the remainder lacks a known reason. V and J calls and clone size are those listed in that table; D and trimming were worked out from the DNA. This sample holds about 39,000 clones; approximately 88% were observed only once. The top ten clonotypes cover around 25% of the sample.

Reading from cysteine to phenylalanine, the CDR3 counts 15 amino acids. This entry keeps only the CDR3 DNA: 45 bases, framed from base 1. Cut back by 5 bases and 2 bases, the V and J ends lie 13 bases apart. The germline V gene (reference sequence) sets CDR1 to LNHDA and CDR2 to SQIVND. Here the chain combines TRBV19 and TRBJ1-5; the D gene is not confidently resolved. The TCR originated in an adult who received the AZD1222 COVID-19 vaccine. The input for sequencing was peripheral blood, taken 28 days after the second AZD1222 dose. The CDR3 reads CASSWRAGGNQPQHF. The nucleotides read TGTGCCAGTAGTTGGAGGGCAGGAGGCAATCAGCCCCAGCATTTT.